Shown below are 27 T cell receptor beta chains from a single sample sequenced in a study of cytomegalovirus exposure and HLA in healthy donors. In the PCR, 60 Vbeta and 13 Jbeta primers were used. The protocol was immunoSEQ multiplex PCR, while the TCRdb copy is restricted to in-frame clones and leaves out a portion. The top ten hold roughly 1.5% of the sample, which has more than 150,000 clones, around 83% seen once. The sequencing input was PBMCs. Receptors were obtained from a man between 50 and 59 years old in good health and CMV-seronegative.

This sequence joins TRBV7-2 and TRBJ2-7; 7 bases match TRBD2. V shed 2 bases and J 3 bases; nucleotides not matched to a gene: 7. The CDR3 has 15 amino acids. The germline CDR1 and CDR2 sequences are SGHTA and FQGNSA. The CDR3 loop reads CASSLQAGLNYEQYF. The CDR3 nucleotides read TGTGCCAGCAGCTTACAAGCGGGACTGAACTACGAGCAGTACTTC.

This chain connects TRBV6-4 to TRBJ1-6, with D possibly being TRBD1 (5 bases). Germline V gene lookup returns CDR1 MRHNA and CDR2 SNTAGT. CDR3 length: 14 residues. Trimming stripped 5 bases from V and 10 bases from J, with 15 bases between. In DNA form, the CDR3 reads TGTGCCAGCAGTCGGGGGGAAGTGGGATCACCCCTCCACTTT. It encodes CASSRGEVGSPLHF.

J is TRBJ1-4 and V is TRBV6-1; D ambiguous. The germline CDR1 and CDR2 sequences are MNHNS and SASEGT. The length of the CDR3 is 13 residues. Trimming removed 7 bases at V and 2 bases at J, with 8 bases between. The CDR3: CASIRETNEKLFF. The CDR3 nucleotides are TGTGCCAGCATTCGGGAGACTAATGAAAAACTGTTTTTT.

CDR3: CASSSQPVIGGERTQYF. The CDR3 DNA follows: TGTGCCAGCAGCTCACAACCCGTGATAGGGGGGGAGCGGACCCAGTACTTC. The gene calls are TRBV7-2 and TRBJ2-5; D is possibly TRBD2 (7 bases). The CDR3 loop spans 17 amino acids. V was cut by 4 bases and J by 7 bases, with 25 bases left in between. Germline CDR1 is SGHTA and CDR2 is FQGNSA.

The chain combines TRBV19 with TRBJ2-7, with D possibly matching TRBD1 (5 bases). V lost 1 base to trimming and J lost 4 bases, with 11 bases between them. Germline CDR1 is LNHDA and CDR2 is SQIVND (reference sequence). The CDR3 has 14 amino acids. The CDR3 loop reads CASSIGAGRYEQYF. CDR3 nucleotide sequence: TGTGCCAGTAGTATAGGCGCAGGGCGGTACGAGCAGTACTTC.

This clone was detected only a few times. This chain connects TRBV30 to TRBJ1-5, with TRBD1 as a possible D gene (5 bases). Trimming stripped 2 bases from V and 10 bases from J, with 21 bases between. From germline, CDR1 is GTSNPN and CDR2 SVGIG (reference sequence). This CDR3 contains 15 residues. CDR3 residues: CAWSPGLGSKSPQHF. The CDR3 nucleotides read TGTGCCTGGAGTCCGGGACTGGGATCCAAGAGCCCCCAGCATTTT.

The chain is built from TRBV7-9 and TRBJ2-7, with D perhaps TRBD1 (6 bases). CDR3 size: 13 residues. Germline V CDR1 and CDR2: SEHNR, FQNEAQ (reference sequence). Trimming removed 1 base at V and 6 bases at J, with 10 bases between. CDR3 in amino acids: CASSLGTVGEQYF. The CDR3 DNA sequence: TGTGCCAGCAGCTTAGGGACAGTCGGCGAGCAGTACTTC.

The J gene is TRBJ2-3, the V gene TRBV5-1; TRBD2 matches 7 bases. V trimming: 0 bases; J trimming: 4 bases; junction bases outside the gene matches: 11. The CDR3 length is 17 residues. CDR1 SGHRS and CDR2 YFSETQ come from the germline V gene. The CDR3 DNA reads as TGCGCCAGCAGCTTGGATCGTAGCGGGTCGCCGGCAGATACGCAGTATTTT. This encodes CASSLDRSGSPADTQYF.

V gene TRBV29-1 combines with J gene TRBJ1-4, with D possibly being TRBD1 (6 bases). CDR3 length: 14 residues. Trimming cost V 5 bases and J 0 bases, with 10 bases left between them. Germline values: CDR1 SQVTM, CDR2 ANQGSEA. The CDR3 loop is CSVCRGTTNEKLFF. The CDR3, as DNA: TGCAGCGTTTGCAGGGGTACAACTAATGAAAAACTGTTTTTT.

The genes are TRBV19 and TRBJ1-1, with 8 bases lining up with TRBD1. The J segment lost 5 bases and the V segment lost 3 bases, leaving 5 bases of the junction unmatched. Per the germline V gene, CDR1 is LNHDA and CDR2 is SQIVND (reference sequence). This CDR3 is 14 amino acids long. CDR3 DNA: TGTGCCAGTAGTATGCAGGGGGCAAGAACTGAAGCTTTCTTT. This encodes CASSMQGARTEAFF.

Regarding this clone: One end of the junction fails to match germline, which may point to a read error. This chain joins TRBV7-9 and TRBJ2-7; D remains unclear. Germline assignment: CDR1 SEHNR and CDR2 FQNEAQ (reference sequence). The CDR3 contains 12 residues. CDR3 residues: CSSSNLNYEQYF. The CDR3 DNA follows: TGTTCCAGCAGTAACTTGAACTACGAGCAGTACTTC.

V usage is TRBV6-5 and J usage is TRBJ1-6, with a weak D call TRBD1 (6 bases). Germline V gene lookup returns CDR1 MNHEY and CDR2 SVGAGI. The V and J ends lost 0 bases and 7 bases respectively, with 10 bases between them. The CDR3 runs 15 residues. CDR3 bases: TGTGCCAGCAGTTACTCGTTACAGGGAAATTCACCCCTCCACTTT. It codes for CASSYSLQGNSPLHF.

CDR3 nucleotide sequence: TGTGCCAGCAGCTTGGACCCGGGAGATCATCGCGAGCAGTACTTC. Its protein product is CASSLDPGDHREQYF. The gene calls are TRBV5-8 and TRBJ2-5; TRBD2 might be the D (6 bases). The DNA matches TRBJ2-7 better at its end, which makes the J call doubtful. Germline CDR1 reads SGHTS; CDR2 reads YDEGEE. The CDR3 spans 15 residues.

J is TRBJ1-2 and V is TRBV11-2; 9 bases are a match to TRBD1. CDR3 length: 14 residues. Germline values: CDR1 SGHAT, CDR2 FQNNGV. The J segment lost 7 bases and the V segment lost 4 bases, leaving 7 bases of the junction unmatched. The CDR3 bases are TGTGCCAGCAGCTCGGACAGGGGAACAGGTGGCTACACCTTC. Its translation is CASSSDRGTGGYTF.

This sequence joins TRBV2 and TRBJ2-1, with 7 nucleotides matching TRBD2. Germline CDR1 and CDR2: SNHLY and FYNNEI. The CDR3 spans 14 residues. Trimming removed 8 bases from V and 0 bases from J; junction bases left unmatched: 4. This CDR3 is CASDGGSSYNEQFF. CDR3 nucleotides: TGTGCCAGCGACGGCGGGAGCTCCTACAATGAGCAGTTCTTC.

The V call is TRBV5-1, the J call TRBJ2-7, with 14 bases lining up with TRBD2. V lost 3 bases and J lost 1; bases outside the gene matches: 9. The germline V gene has CDR1 SGHRS and CDR2 YFSETQ. The CDR3 consists of 18 residues. The CDR3 DNA reads as TGCGCCAGCAGCTCATTCGGACTAGCGGGGGGAACTTCCTACGAGCAGTACTTC. Translating gives CASSSFGLAGGTSYEQYF.

This chain joins TRBV18 and TRBJ1-4, with D hard to call. The CDR3 runs 16 residues. The V end was cut by 1 base, the J end by 0 bases, with 9 bases between. Per germline, CDR1 KGHSH and CDR2 LQKENI. In nucleotides, the CDR3 is TGTGCCAGCTCACCACGACACTCCTCAACTAATGAAAAACTGTTTTTT. It encodes CASSPRHSSTNEKLFF.

The chain couples TRBV6-5 to TRBJ1-5, with 7 bases aligning to TRBD1. Germline loops: CDR1 MNHEY, CDR2 SVGAGI. Trimming took 4 bases from V and 4 from J; bases not matched to a gene: 7. The CDR3 spans 15 residues. In DNA, the CDR3 is TGTGCCAGCAGTTCTCAGGGGGTAGGGAATCAGCCCCAGCATTTT. Translating gives CASSSQGVGNQPQHF.

The rearrangement joins TRBV5-1 to TRBJ2-6, with D possibly being TRBD1 (7 bases). Germline CDR1 reads SGHRS; CDR2 reads YFSETQ. This CDR3 has 19 residues. V lost 4 bases and J 0 bases, leaving 20 bases between the germline ends. DNA of the CDR3: TGCGCCAGCAGCGCCGCAAATGGGCAGGGGGGCTCTGGGGCCAACGTCCTGACTTTC. As protein: CASSAANGQGGSGANVLTF.

V is TRBV7-2 and J is TRBJ1-1; a weak D match, TRBD1 (5 bases). The CDR3 totals 15 residues. The ends were cut back, 3 bases at V and 4 bases at J, with 15 bases in the middle. Germline values: CDR1 SGHTA, CDR2 FQGNSA. CDR3 region: CASSLNWGVSTEAFF. CDR3 in DNA: TGTGCCAGCAGCTTGAATTGGGGGGTCAGCACTGAAGCTTTCTTT.

V and J are TRBV7-2 and TRBJ2-1, with TRBD1 matching over 9 bases. Germline V gene lookup returns CDR1 SGHTA and CDR2 FQGNSA. The CDR3 is 15 amino acids. V dropped 5 bases and J dropped 3; count of bases not matched to a gene: 5. CDR3 nucleotide sequence: TGTGCCAGCAGCCCGCGGACAGGGGTCTACAATGAGCAGTTCTTC. Translating gives CASSPRTGVYNEQFF.

V usage is TRBV7-8 and J usage is TRBJ1-5; tentative D call: TRBD1 (6 bases). The CDR3 consists of 16 residues. Trimming left V 1 base short and J 2 bases short, with 12 bases between. CDR1 SGHVS and CDR2 FQNEAQ come from the germline V gene. The CDR3 reads CASSLGQGQGNQPQHF. CDR3 DNA sequence: TGTGCCAGCAGCTTAGGGCAGGGGCAGGGCAATCAGCCCCAGCATTTT. The full variable domain, rest sourced from reference TRBV7-8 and TRBJ1-5, is GAGVSQSPRYKVAKRGQDVALRCDPISGHVSLFWYQQALGQGPEFLTYFQNEAQLDKSGLPSDRFFAERPEGSVSTLKIQRTQQEDSAVYLCASSLGQGQGNQPQHFGDGTRLSIL.

This clone turned up a few times. Here the CDR3 DNA reads TGTGCCAGCAGCTTAGATATGACAGGGGTGACGAACACTGAAGCTTTCTTT. Translating gives CASSLDMTGVTNTEAFF. J is TRBJ1-1 and V is TRBV11-2; 8 nucleotides line up with TRBD1. This CDR3 contains 17 residues. From germline, CDR1 is SGHAT and CDR2 FQNNGV. V dropped 0 bases and J dropped 1; count of bases not matched to a gene: 7.

This clone was detected only a few times. V usage is TRBV5-1 and J usage is TRBJ2-7; D remains ambiguous. Trimming stripped 0 bases from V and 3 bases from J, with 7 bases between. The CDR3 spans 13 residues. Germline V gene data show CDR1 as SGHRS and CDR2 as YFSETQ. DNA of the CDR3: TGCGCCAGCAGCTTGGCCGAACTCTACGAGCAGTACTTC. Encoded protein: CASSLAELYEQYF.

V gene TRBV5-1 combines with J gene TRBJ2-7; D is perhaps TRBD1 (5 bases). Trimming took off 0 bases at V and 2 bases at J, with 9 bases between the two ends. The CDR3 has 14 residues. CDR1 is SGHRS, CDR2 YFSETQ, per germline. For the CDR3, the DNA is TGCGCCAGCAGCTTGGCGACAGTCACCTACGAGCAGTACTTC. Its protein product is CASSLATVTYEQYF.

This clone was seen a single time. The chain has TRBV19 and TRBJ1-1; D gene unclear. There are 16 residues in the CDR3. Germline-derived CDR1 and CDR2 are LNHDA and SQIVND (reference sequence). V was pared by 4 bases and J by 2 bases, with 17 bases between. The CDR3, as DNA: TGTGCCAGTAGTAGGATCAGAGGCGCGGAAAACACTGAAGCTTTCTTT. Translating it yields CASSRIRGAENTEAFF.

J is TRBJ1-2 and V is TRBV28; weak D call: TRBD1 (5 bases). This CDR3 is built from 14 residues. Germline V gives CDR1 MDHEN, CDR2 SYDVKM. V gave up 5 bases and J gave up 0 bases, with 10 bases separating them. CDR3: CASSGAVSNYGYTF. The CDR3 DNA reads as TGTGCCAGCAGTGGGGCAGTCTCTAACTATGGCTACACCTTC.